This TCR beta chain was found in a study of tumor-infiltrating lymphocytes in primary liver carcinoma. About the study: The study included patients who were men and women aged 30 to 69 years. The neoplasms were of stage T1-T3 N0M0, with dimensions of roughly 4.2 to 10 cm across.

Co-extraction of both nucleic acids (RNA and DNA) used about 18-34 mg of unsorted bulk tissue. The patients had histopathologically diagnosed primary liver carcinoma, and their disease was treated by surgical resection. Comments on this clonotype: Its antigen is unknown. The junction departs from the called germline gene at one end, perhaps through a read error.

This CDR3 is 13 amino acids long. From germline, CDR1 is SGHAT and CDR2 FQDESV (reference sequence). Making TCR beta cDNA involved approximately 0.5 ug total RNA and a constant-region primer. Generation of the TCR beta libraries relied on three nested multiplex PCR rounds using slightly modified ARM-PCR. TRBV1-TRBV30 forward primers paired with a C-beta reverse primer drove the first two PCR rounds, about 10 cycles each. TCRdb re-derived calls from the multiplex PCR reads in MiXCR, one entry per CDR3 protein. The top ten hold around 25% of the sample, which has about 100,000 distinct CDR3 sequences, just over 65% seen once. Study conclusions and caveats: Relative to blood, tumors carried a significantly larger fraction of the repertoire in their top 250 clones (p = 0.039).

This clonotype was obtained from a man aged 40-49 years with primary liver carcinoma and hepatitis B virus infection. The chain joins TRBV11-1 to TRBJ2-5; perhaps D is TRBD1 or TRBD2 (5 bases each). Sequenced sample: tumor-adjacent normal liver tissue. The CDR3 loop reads CASSHRGFETQYF. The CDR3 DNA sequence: TGTGCCAGCAGTCATCGGGGCTTCGAGACTCAGTACTTC.